This TCR beta chain was recorded in a study of molecular identifiers for immune sequencing clone quantification. Study context: RNA, taken in replicates from 20,000 or 100,000 naive CD8 cells, was split five ways, with four sequenced. Whole-study findings and limits: Identical TCR molecules sharing a barcode could underestimate highly expanded clone sizes. Clones of above 20 RNA copies carried over 98% of effector molecules; in naive cells they carried under 1%.

The germline gives CDR1 DFQATT, CDR2 SNEGSKA (reference sequence). Trimming took 6 bases from V and 1 from J, leaving 19 bases between them. There are 15 residues in the CDR3. The authors built bulk TCR libraries by previously described methods with listed TCR primers. TCRdb re-analysed the PCR reads in MiXCR, keeping a single row per CDR3 protein. Altogether roughly 630,000 distinct CDR3 sequences are present, less than 30% being singletons, with the ten largest covering 0.78%. A word on this clonotype: Its matching antigen is unknown.

Material for sequencing was naive CD8+ T cells from blood, with Jurkat cell RNA spiked in. Subset indicated: FACS-sorted CD8+CD4-CCR7+CD45RA+ naive T cells. The genes are TRBV20-1 and TRBJ2-7, with D possibly matching TRBD1 (5 bases). The source of this sequence is a human donor in good health. Some libraries in this study had Jurkat cell RNA spiked in. CDR3 protein: CSAERPTDISYEQYF. CDR3 nucleotide sequence: TGCAGTGCGGAGCGCCCTACGGACATATCCTACGAGCAGTACTTC.